The source of this TCR beta chain is a study of T cell responses to AZD1222 COVID-19 vaccine. This CDR3 region has 14 residues. Trimming removed 1 base at V and 0 bases at J, with 6 bases between. Germline lookup yields CDR1 SGHTA and CDR2 FQGNSA. In the case of this clone: The antigen is undetermined.

Findings of the study overall: The breadth and depth of Spike-specific TCRs increased once two AZD1222 doses had been given. Nearly half of spike-specific TCRs reportedly target variant regions that are unmutated in the B.1.351 and B.1.1.7 variants. Samples come after the peak T cell response, not at day 14.

This table comes from immunoSEQ multiplex PCR, and its TCRdb copy is limited to in-frame clones, with some not included. The table lists roughly 140,000 clones, about 87% of them singletons. The sequence was obtained from an adult in good health. This chain uses TRBV7-2 with TRBJ1-2; D gene ambiguous. The material sequenced was peripheral blood, taken on day 0 of MenACWY control vaccination. The CDR3 DNA sequence: TGTGCCAGCAGCTTAGACGCAGCTAACTATGGCTACACCTTC. This encodes CASSLDAANYGYTF.